The rows below give T cell receptor beta chains drawn from one sample of a study of blood T cell repertoires in COVID-19. Only in-frame clones appear in the TCRdb table, and some are missing; sequencing was by immunoSEQ multiplex PCR. Of about 300,000 clones detected, about 90% appear once; the ten largest clones hold under 3.5%. Sequences were obtained from PBMCs or T cells enriched from blood (not recorded which). These receptors originate from a woman in her forties or fifties who had been exposed to COVID-19. CDR3s include the opening cysteine and the closing phenylalanine or tryptophan. Fields, in order: V gene, CDR3 length, clone size, D gene, J gene, CDR3 DNA, CDR3 protein. D genes are given only for firm matches. Only some rows state a clone size, as once, few, many or a class for expanded clones.

v_gene: TRBV18; len: 17; abundance: once; d_gene: TRBD2; j_gene: TRBJ2-1; CDR3nt: TGTGCCAGCTCACCTCCTGGGGGGGGTAGGTCCTACAATGAGCAGTTCTTC; CDR3aa: CASSPPGGGRSYNEQFF
v_gene: TRBV6-5; len: 14; abundance: .; d_gene: .; j_gene: TRBJ1-2; CDR3nt: TGTGCCAGCAGGTCCGGAGAGCCAAACTATGGCTACACCTTC; CDR3aa: CASRSGEPNYGYTF
v_gene: TRBV2; len: 12; abundance: .; d_gene: .; j_gene: TRBJ1-2; CDR3nt: TGTGCCAGCAGGGTAGGGGGTTATGGCTACACCTTC; CDR3aa: CASRVGGYGYTF
v_gene: TRBV4-1; len: 15; abundance: .; d_gene: TRBD1; j_gene: TRBJ2-5; CDR3nt: TGCGCCAGCAGCCAAGGACAGGGGGCTCAAGAGACCCAGTACTTC; CDR3aa: CASSQGQGAQETQYF
v_gene: TRBV5-6; len: 14; abundance: .; d_gene: TRBD2; j_gene: TRBJ2-7; CDR3nt: TGTGCCAGCAGCTTGGGCGGCGGGGGCTACGAGCAGTACTTC; CDR3aa: CASSLGGGGYEQYF
v_gene: TRBV6-5; len: 15; abundance: .; d_gene: .; j_gene: TRBJ1-5; CDR3nt: TGTGCCAGCAGTCCACAGGGCCCGTCCAATCAGCCCCAGCATTTT; CDR3aa: CASSPQGPSNQPQHF
v_gene: TRBV19; len: 16; abundance: .; d_gene: TRBD1; j_gene: TRBJ2-1; CDR3nt: TGTGCCAGTCGCATCTCACCGGGACAGACATACAATGAGCAGTTCTTC; CDR3aa: CASRISPGQTYNEQFF
v_gene: TRBV27; len: 14; abundance: .; d_gene: .; j_gene: TRBJ2-2; CDR3nt: TGTGCCAGCAGTCACCGCAGGGAAACCGGGGAGCTGTTTTTT; CDR3aa: CASSHRRETGELFF
v_gene: TRBV29-1; len: 15; abundance: .; d_gene: .; j_gene: TRBJ1-4; CDR3nt: TGCAGCGTTGAGAGCAGGCGTTCAACTAATGAAAAACTGTTTTTT; CDR3aa: CSVESRRSTNEKLFF
v_gene: TRBV5-6; len: 14; abundance: .; d_gene: .; j_gene: TRBJ1-2; CDR3nt: TGTGCCAGCAGCGGTATCACAGGATACCCTGGCTACACCTTC; CDR3aa: CASSGITGYPGYTF
v_gene: TRBV3-1/TRBV3-2; len: 15; abundance: .; d_gene: .; j_gene: TRBJ1-2; CDR3nt: TGTGCCAGCAGCCACGCCAAACAGGGCAAGGGGGGCTACACCTTC; CDR3aa: CASSHAKQGKGGYTF
v_gene: TRBV18; len: 13; abundance: .; d_gene: .; j_gene: TRBJ2-7; CDR3nt: TGTGCCAGCTCCCCCCCGAGCTCCTACGAGCAGTACTTC; CDR3aa: CASSPPSSYEQYF
v_gene: TRBV2; len: 15; abundance: .; d_gene: .; j_gene: TRBJ1-6; CDR3nt: TGTGCCAGCAGGGGGGCAGATACCTATAATTCACCCCTCCACTTT; CDR3aa: CASRGADTYNSPLHF
v_gene: TRBV2; len: 15; abundance: .; d_gene: .; j_gene: TRBJ2-5; CDR3nt: TGTGCCAGCAGCGATCCCGGGACACCCGAAAAGACCCAGTACTTC; CDR3aa: CASSDPGTPEKTQYF
v_gene: TRBV7-9; len: 13; abundance: .; d_gene: .; j_gene: TRBJ1-1; CDR3nt: TGTGCCAGCAGCTTAGAGGGAGGGGGGAAAGCTTTCTTT; CDR3aa: CASSLEGGGKAFF
v_gene: TRBV7-9; len: 14; abundance: .; d_gene: .; j_gene: TRBJ2-7; CDR3nt: TGTGCCAGCAGCGTCCGGGACAATGACTACGAGCAGTACTTC; CDR3aa: CASSVRDNDYEQYF
v_gene: TRBV30; len: 13; abundance: .; d_gene: TRBD1; j_gene: TRBJ1-2; CDR3nt: TGTGCCTGGAGCTCCGGGACAGGGGGATGGCACACCTTC; CDR3aa: CAWSSGTGGWHTF
v_gene: TRBV18; len: 13; abundance: .; d_gene: .; j_gene: TRBJ1-1; CDR3nt: TGTGCCAGCTCACGGGTCGGGGACACTGAAGCTTTCTTT; CDR3aa: CASSRVGDTEAFF